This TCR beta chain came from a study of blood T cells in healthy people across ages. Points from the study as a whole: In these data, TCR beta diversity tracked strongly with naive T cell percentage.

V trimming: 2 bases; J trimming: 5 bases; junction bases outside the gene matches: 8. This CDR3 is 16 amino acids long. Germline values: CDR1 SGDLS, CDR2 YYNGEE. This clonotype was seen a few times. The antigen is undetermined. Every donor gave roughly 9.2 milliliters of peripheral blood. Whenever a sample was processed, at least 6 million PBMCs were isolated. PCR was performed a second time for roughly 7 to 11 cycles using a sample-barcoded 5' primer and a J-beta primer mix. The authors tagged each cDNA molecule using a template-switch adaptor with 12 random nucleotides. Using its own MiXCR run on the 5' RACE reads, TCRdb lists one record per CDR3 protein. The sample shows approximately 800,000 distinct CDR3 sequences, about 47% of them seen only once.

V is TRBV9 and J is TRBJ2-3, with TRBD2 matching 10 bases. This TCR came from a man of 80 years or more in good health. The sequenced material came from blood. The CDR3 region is CASSVPGLASLDTQYF. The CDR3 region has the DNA TGTGCCAGCAGCGTTCCGGGACTAGCGAGTCTAGATACGCAGTATTTT. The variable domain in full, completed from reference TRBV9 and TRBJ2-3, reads DSGVTQTPKHLITATGQRVTLRCSPRSGDLSVYWYQQSLDQGLQFLIQYYNGEERAKGNILERFSAQQFPDLHSELNLSSLELGDSALYFCASSVPGLASLDTQYFGPGTRLTVL.